A selection of T cell receptor beta chains follows, all from one sample in a study of blood T cell repertoires in COVID-19. Generated by immunoSEQ multiplex PCR, the TCRdb table keeps only in-frame clones and is missing some. The sample consists of just over 650,000 clones, about nine tenths of them appearing once. Sequencing used peripheral blood. These receptors all come from a woman under 30 with acute or convalescent COVID-19. The CDR3 runs from the conserved cysteine through the conserved F or W. D genes are given only for firm matches. The size of a clone is reported for some rows only, either as once, few or many, or as a class for expanded clones.

J gene,V gene,D gene,clone size,CDR3 DNA,CDR3 protein
TRBJ1-2,TRBV19,NA,NA,TGTGCCAGTATCGGGAGGGAGGGCTACACCTTC,CASIGREGYTF
TRBJ2-1,TRBV27,NA,NA,TGTGCCAGCAGTTATCAGGGGCGGATTTGGCAGTTCTTC,CASSYQGRIWQFF
TRBJ1-1,TRBV5-8,NA,NA,TGTGCCAGCAGCTTTGGGGGCCTTATGAACACTGAAGCTTTCTTT,CASSFGGLMNTEAFF
TRBJ1-2,TRBV5-4,TRBD1,NA,TGTGCCAGCAGTCTACAGGGGGCGTTTGGCTACACCTTC,CASSLQGAFGYTF
TRBJ2-2,TRBV5-6,NA,NA,TGTGCCAGCAGCTCCCCAGGGGAGCTGTTTTTT,CASSSPGELFF
TRBJ1-6,TRBV13,NA,NA,TGTGCCAGCAGCTTAGGCCTCAATTCACCCCTCCACTTT,CASSLGLNSPLHF
TRBJ2-1,TRBV6-5,TRBD1,NA,TGTGCCAGCACCGGGACAGGCGCCTCCTACAATGAGCAGTTCTTC,CASTGTGASYNEQFF
TRBJ2-7,TRBV6-2/TRBV6-3,TRBD2,NA,TGTGCCAGCAGTCTCTTAGCGGGGAGCTCCTACGAGCAGTACTTC,CASSLLAGSSYEQYF
TRBJ2-1,TRBV27,TRBD1,NA,TGTGCCAGCAGTTCATCTTCACTCGGACAGGGACCCTACAATGAGCAGTTCTTC,CASSSSSLGQGPYNEQFF
TRBJ2-3,TRBV24-1,TRBD2,NA,TGTGCCACCTCTAGCGGGGGGCTTAGAGATACGCAGTATTTT,CATSSGGLRDTQYF
TRBJ1-2,TRBV12-3/TRBV12-4,NA,NA,TGTGCCAGCAGCACGGACATTAACTATGGCTACACCTTC,CASSTDINYGYTF
TRBJ1-2,TRBV1,NA,NA,TGCACCAGCAGCCTCCAAGCCCCCGAGGTCTATGGCTACACCTTC,CTSSLQAPEVYGYTF
TRBJ1-1,TRBV9,NA,NA,TGTGCCAGCAGCGTAGTGGGGGCCTCTAACACTGAAGCTTTCTTT,CASSVVGASNTEAFF
TRBJ2-5,TRBV29-1,TRBD1,NA,TGCAGTTCGGGATTTGGGACAGACCAAGAGACCCAGTACTTC,CSSGFGTDQETQYF
TRBJ1-6,TRBV7-9,NA,NA,TGTGCCAGCAGCCCTGACATGTATAATTCACCCCTCCACTTT,CASSPDMYNSPLHF
TRBJ1-2,TRBV28,TRBD1,NA,TGTGCCAGCAGCCCCACAGGGGGGTATGGCTACACCTTC,CASSPTGGYGYTF
TRBJ1-5,TRBV19,NA,NA,TGTGCCAGTAGTAGCCGATGGGGAGGCAATCAGCCCCAGCATTTT,CASSSRWGGNQPQHF
TRBJ2-7,TRBV5-1,NA,NA,TGCGCCAGCAGCGAGGGCCCTTCCTACGAGCAGTACTTC,CASSEGPSYEQYF
TRBJ1-3,TRBV7-9,TRBD1,NA,TGTGCCAGCAGCCGGAGCTGGGACAGCTCTGGAAACACCATATATTTT,CASSRSWDSSGNTIYF
TRBJ1-5,TRBV6-5,TRBD1,NA,TGTGCCAGCACCGTGACAGGGGTTGGGAATCAGCCCCAGCATTTT,CASTVTGVGNQPQHF
TRBJ2-3,TRBV24-1,TRBD1,NA,TGTGCCACCAGTGATTTGGGGACAGGGGGCCCAGATACGCAGTATTTT,CATSDLGTGGPDTQYF
TRBJ2-7,TRBV5-1,TRBD1,NA,TGCGCCAGCAGCTGGGACAGGATTACCTACGAGCAGTACTTC,CASSWDRITYEQYF
TRBJ1-3,TRBV3-1/TRBV3-2,TRBD1,NA,TGTGCCAGCAGTTATATTAACCCCGGACAGGGGAGGGACTCTGGAAACACCATATATTTT,CASSYINPGQGRDSGNTIYF
TRBJ1-3,TRBV9,NA,NA,TGTGCCAGCAGCGTAGCCCAGTGGAGGGGAGGAAACACCATATATTTT,CASSVAQWRGGNTIYF
TRBJ1-1,TRBV20-1,NA,NA,TGCAGTGCTAACATCCACACTGAAGCTTTCTTT,CSANIHTEAFF
TRBJ1-2,TRBV2,NA,NA,TGTGCCAGCAGTGAAGGGCAGGGAGGCTATGGCTACACCTTC,CASSEGQGGYGYTF
TRBJ1-2,TRBV30,TRBD1,NA,TGTGCCTGGACTAGACAGGGGGGTCATGGCTACACCTTC,CAWTRQGGHGYTF
TRBJ2-3,TRBV11-2,NA,NA,TGTGCCAGCAGCCCCCGACTAACTAGCACAGATACGCAGTATTTT,CASSPRLTSTDTQYF
TRBJ2-2,TRBV27,NA,NA,TGTGCCAGCAGTTTCCTCGAGAGTCCATCCGGGGAGCTGTTTTTT,CASSFLESPSGELFF
TRBJ2-1,TRBV15,TRBD2,NA,TGTGCCACCAGCAGAGGATTAGCGGGGGGGTACAATGAGCAGTTCTTC,CATSRGLAGGYNEQFF
TRBJ2-1,TRBV15,TRBD1,NA,TGTGCCACCAGCCAAGGGGGGACAGGGGACAATGAGCAGTTCTTC,CATSQGGTGDNEQFF
TRBJ1-6,TRBV19,NA,NA,TGTGCCAGTAAGGACTCGAGCTCCTATAATTCACCCCTCCACTTT,CASKDSSSYNSPLHF
TRBJ2-7,TRBV9,NA,NA,TGTGCCAGCAGCGTAGGTTTAGCCTCATCCTACGAGCAGTACTTC,CASSVGLASSYEQYF
TRBJ1-2,TRBV29-1,TRBD1,NA,TGCAGCGTTGAAGAACCAGGACAGGGATCTAGAGTGAGTGGCTACACCTTC,CSVEEPGQGSRVSGYTF
TRBJ1-3,TRBV3-1/TRBV3-2,TRBD1,NA,TGTGCCAGCAGCCGAGGACAGGTCGGAAACACCATATATTTT,CASSRGQVGNTIYF
TRBJ1-3,TRBV7-6,NA,NA,TGTGCCAGCAGCCCCCTACCCAGACAGAGCATCTCTGGAAACACCATATATTTT,CASSPLPRQSISGNTIYF
TRBJ1-5,TRBV6-5,TRBD1,NA,TGTGCCAGCAGGGGGACAGGGAATCAGCCCCAGCATTTT,CASRGTGNQPQHF
TRBJ1-1,TRBV19,NA,NA,TGTGCCAGTAGTATAGGGAGGGGACTGAACACTGAAGCTTTCTTT,CASSIGRGLNTEAFF
TRBJ1-5,TRBV2,NA,few,TGTGCCAGCAGCGCACCAGGAAATCAGCCCCAGCATTTT,CASSAPGNQPQHF
TRBJ2-7,TRBV4-2,TRBD2,NA,TGTGCCAGCAGGCAAGCGGGGGGGCCGAATTGGGAGCAGTACTTC,CASRQAGGPNWEQYF
TRBJ2-6,TRBV5-4,NA,NA,TGTGCCAGCAGCGGGGGACATTTACTCGGGGCCAACGTCCTGACTTTC,CASSGGHLLGANVLTF
TRBJ1-6,TRBV7-2,NA,NA,TGTGCCAGCAGCTTAGTAAGGGACACCTATAATTCACCCCTCCACTTT,CASSLVRDTYNSPLHF
TRBJ2-4,TRBV7-9,TRBD2,NA,TGTGCCTCATCGCTGACTAGCGGGGGAGTGGTAGCCAAAAACATTCAGTACTTC,CASSLTSGGVVAKNIQYF
TRBJ2-2,TRBV30,NA,NA,TGTGCCTGGAGTGTGACGGGATATACCGGGGAGCTGTTTTTT,CAWSVTGYTGELFF
TRBJ1-5,TRBV27,NA,NA,TGTGCCAGCAGTTTAGGGCCTTATCAGCCCCAGCATTTT,CASSLGPYQPQHF
TRBJ2-2,TRBV5-4,NA,NA,TGTGCCAGCAGCGATTTACTAGTTCTGAACACCGGGGAGCTGTTTTTT,CASSDLLVLNTGELFF
TRBJ1-6,TRBV19,TRBD1,NA,TGTGCCAGTAGTACCCCCACAGGGGGCGCCTATAATTCACCCCTCCACTTT,CASSTPTGGAYNSPLHF
TRBJ2-3,TRBV6-2/TRBV6-3,TRBD2,NA,TGTGCCAGCAGTTACTCGGTAGCGGGGGGCCGAGGAGATACGCAGTATTTT,CASSYSVAGGRGDTQYF
TRBJ2-7,TRBV6-5,NA,NA,TGTGCCAGCAGGAACACCGCCTACGAGCAGTACTTC,CASRNTAYEQYF
TRBJ1-6,TRBV27,NA,NA,TGTGCCAGCAGACGGAGTGGGTCAGGGGATTCACCCCTCCACTTT,CASRRSGSGDSPLHF
TRBJ2-3,TRBV21-1,NA,NA,TGTGCCAGCAGCAAAGTTAGGGGGGGCGAGGGCACAGATACGCAGTATTTT,CASSKVRGGEGTDTQYF
TRBJ1-4,TRBV27,NA,NA,TGTGCCAGCTCAGGGTGGGGGGCTAATGAAAAACTGTTTTTT,CASSGWGANEKLFF
TRBJ2-1,TRBV7-9,NA,NA,TGTGCCAGCAGCTCACTTGTTAATGAGCAGTTCTTC,CASSSLVNEQFF
TRBJ2-1,TRBV6-5,TRBD1,NA,TGTGCCAGCAGGCCGGGACAGGGGAACAATGAGCAGTTCTTC,CASRPGQGNNEQFF
TRBJ2-7,TRBV7-2,NA,NA,TGTGCCAGCAGCTTAAGGTTGAGGGATCGGTTCTTC,CASSLRLRDRFF
TRBJ2-3,TRBV13,NA,NA,TGTGCCAGCAGCCCCCGGGTCCGGGGCACAGATACGCAGTATTTT,CASSPRVRGTDTQYF
TRBJ2-1,TRBV5-1,TRBD2,NA,TGCGCCAGCAGCTCCGGGACTAGCGGGGGGCCCCCCTACAATGAGCAGTTCTTC,CASSSGTSGGPPYNEQFF
TRBJ1-3,TRBV19,NA,NA,TGTGCCAGTAGTGCGGGGACCTCTGGAAACACCATATATTTT,CASSAGTSGNTIYF
TRBJ1-1,TRBV9,TRBD1,few,TGTGCCAGCAGCGTAGGGCAAGGGACAGGAATGAACACTGAAGCTTTCTTT,CASSVGQGTGMNTEAFF